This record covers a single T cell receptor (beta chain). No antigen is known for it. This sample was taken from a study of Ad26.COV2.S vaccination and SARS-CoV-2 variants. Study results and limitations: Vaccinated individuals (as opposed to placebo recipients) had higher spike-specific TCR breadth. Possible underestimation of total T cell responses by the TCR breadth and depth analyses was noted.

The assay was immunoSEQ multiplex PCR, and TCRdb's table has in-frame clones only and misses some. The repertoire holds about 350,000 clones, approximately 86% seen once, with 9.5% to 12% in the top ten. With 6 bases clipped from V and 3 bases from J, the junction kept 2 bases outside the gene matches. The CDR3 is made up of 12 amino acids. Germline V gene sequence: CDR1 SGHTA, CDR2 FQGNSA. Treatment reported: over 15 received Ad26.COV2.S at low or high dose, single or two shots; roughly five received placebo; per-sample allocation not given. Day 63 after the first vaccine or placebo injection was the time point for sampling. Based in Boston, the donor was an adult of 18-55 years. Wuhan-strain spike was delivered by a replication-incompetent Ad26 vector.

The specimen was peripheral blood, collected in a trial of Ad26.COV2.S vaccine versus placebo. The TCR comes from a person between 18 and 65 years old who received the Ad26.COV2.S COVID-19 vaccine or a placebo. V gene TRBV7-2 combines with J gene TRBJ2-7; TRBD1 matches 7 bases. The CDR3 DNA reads TGTGCCAGCAGTAGACAGGGCTACGAGCAGTACTTC. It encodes CASSRQGYEQYF.